The 31 T cell receptor beta chains below come from one sample, sequenced in a study of T-cell memory formation after mild COVID-19. TCRdb re-analysed the 5' RACE reads in MiXCR, keeping a single row per CDR3 protein. The table records 160,000 or so distinct CDR3 sequences, roughly a third of them present only once. The specimen sequenced was PBMCs or a T cell subset sorted from them (not recorded which). The receptors stem from an adult woman who had mild COVID-19 (a few samples of this study predate the infection). Cell type and time point are not known.

The CDR3 nucleotides read TGTGCCAGTACCTCCCCCCAGGGGCGCACTGAAGCTTTCTTT. This codes for CASTSPQGRTEAFF. The chain has TRBV19 and TRBJ1-1; tentative D call: TRBD1 (6 bases). In germline, CDR1 is LNHDA, CDR2 SQIVND (reference sequence). This CDR3 has 14 amino acids. With 7 bases removed from V and 4 bases from J, the gap between germline ends came to 16 bases.

The V and J genes are TRBV2 and TRBJ2-5; D not resolved. The CDR3 spans 13 residues. V was trimmed by 2 bases and J by 1 base, leaving 5 bases between them. The germline V gene encodes CDR1 SNHLY and CDR2 FYNNEI. The CDR3 reads CASSELAQETQYF. The CDR3 nucleotides are TGTGCCAGCAGTGAATTGGCCCAAGAGACCCAGTACTTC.

The chain uses TRBV5-1 and TRBJ2-7, with D tentatively TRBD1 (6 bases). The CDR3 consists of 17 residues. The V and J ends lost 4 bases and 6 bases respectively, with 26 bases between them. Per the germline V gene, CDR1 is SGHRS and CDR2 is YFSETQ. CDR3 DNA sequence: TGCGCCAGCAGCCCCCGTTTAGGCGGTCGACAGGACCCCGAGCAGTACTTC. Residues: CASSPRLGGRQDPEQYF. Based on the CDR3 plus reference TRBV5-1 and TRBJ2-7, the full variable domain is KAGVTQTPRYLIKTRGQQVTLSCSPISGHRSVSWYQQTPGQGLQFLFEYFSETQRNKGNFPGRFSGRQFSNSRSEMNVSTLELGDSALYLCASSPRLGGRQDPEQYFGPGTRLTVT.

This clonotype appeared a single time. V gene TRBV7-2 combines with J gene TRBJ2-5; 14 bases are a match to TRBD2. V lost 5 bases and J lost 4; bases outside the gene matches: 6. There are 16 residues in the CDR3. The germline CDR1 and CDR2 sequences are SGHTA and FQGNSA. The CDR3 nucleotides are TGTGCCAGCAGCCTGAGACTAGCGGGAGGGTCAGAGACCCAGTACTTC. It encodes CASSLRLAGGSETQYF.

Points on this clonotype: The junction differs from germline at one of its ends, possibly a read error. The rearrangement links TRBV15 to TRBJ1-5; D gene unclear. Germline CDR1 is LNHNV and CDR2 is YYDKDF (reference sequence). This CDR3 spans 16 amino acids. Here the CDR3 reads CATSRDFGNRHQLQHF. In DNA form, the CDR3 reads TGTGCCACCAGCAGAGATTTTGGGAATAGGCATCAGCTCCAGCATTTT.

V usage is TRBV7-8 and J usage is TRBJ2-7; D tentatively reads TRBD1 or TRBD2 (6 bases each). Germline V lookup: CDR1 SGHVS, CDR2 FQNEAQ. There are 15 residues in the CDR3. The V end was cut by 9 bases, the J end by 2 bases, with 20 bases between. The CDR3 DNA reads TGTGCCAGTGCTCCCCCGGACAGACTAGCCTACGAGCAGTACTTC. Translated, it gives CASAPPDRLAYEQYF.

This clonotype was found a few times. This chain links TRBV18 with TRBJ2-3, with D perhaps matching TRBD2 (5 bases). The germline V and J ends were trimmed by 0 bases and 5 bases, with 6 bases remaining between them. The CDR3 has 13 amino acids. Germline CDR1 KGHSH, CDR2 LQKENI. The DNA of the CDR3 is TGTGCCAGCTCACCACCAGAGGGAGATACGCAGTATTTT. Protein sequence: CASSPPEGDTQYF. The full variable domain, rest sourced from reference TRBV18 and TRBJ2-3, is NAGVMQNPRHLVRRRGQEARLRCSPMKGHSHVYWYRQLPEEGLKFMVYLQKENIIDESGMPKERFSAEFPKEGPSILRIQQVVRGDSAAYFCASSPPEGDTQYFGPGTRLTVL.

The rearrangement joins TRBV30 to TRBJ1-1; the match to TRBD1 covers 8 bases. This CDR3 comprises 12 residues. The V and J ends lost 2 bases and 8 bases, in that order; junction bases with no gene match: 4. Germline V CDR1 and CDR2: GTSNPN, SVGIG (reference sequence). In DNA, the CDR3 is TGTGCCTGGAGTTCGGGGGACAGGGAAGCTTTCTTT. Encoded protein: CAWSSGDREAFF.

This clonotype was seen a handful of times. This chain connects TRBV5-6 to TRBJ1-2; TRBD1 is a possible D gene (6 bases). V was shortened by 4 bases and J by 0 bases, with 16 bases between the two germline ends. The germline CDR1 and CDR2 sequences are SGHDT and YYEEEE. The CDR3 sequence is 16 residues long. The CDR3 DNA reads TGTGCCAGCAGCCCGGCGGCGGCAGGGGCTAACTATGGCTACACCTTC. Its protein product is CASSPAAAGANYGYTF. Drawing the rest from reference TRBV5-6 and TRBJ1-2, the complete variable domain is DAGVTQSPTHLIKTRGQQVTLRCSPKSGHDTVSWYQQALGQGPQFIFQYYEEEERQRGNFPDRFSGHQFPNYSSELNVNALLLGDSALYLCASSPAAAGANYGYTFGSGTRLTVV.

V is TRBV5-1 and J is TRBJ1-5; D possibly corresponds to TRBD1 (6 bases). There are 15 residues in the CDR3. Germline V CDR1 and CDR2: SGHRS, YFSETQ. Trimming shortened V by 4 bases and J by 7 bases, and 18 bases separated the two germline ends. DNA of the CDR3: TGCGCCAGCAGCCCCGATGGGACAATCGGACAGCCCCAGCATTTT. Amino acid sequence: CASSPDGTIGQPQHF.

This clonotype was seen a handful of times. The chain has TRBV29-1 and TRBJ2-3, with 7 bases matching TRBD2. This CDR3 has 13 amino acids. Germline lookup yields CDR1 SQVTM and CDR2 ANQGSEA. The ends lost 7 bases at V and 3 bases at J; junction bases unmatched: 7. DNA of the CDR3: TGCAGCGGAGGCGGGAGTTCTACAGATACGCAGTATTTT. This sequence encodes CSGGGSSTDTQYF.

This clonotype was found a few times. J is TRBJ2-1 and V is TRBV7-7; D is perhaps TRBD1 (6 bases). Deletions cut 4 bases from V and 0 bases from J, with 13 bases between. Germline V gene sequence: CDR1 SSHAT, CDR2 FNYEAQ (reference sequence). This CDR3 contains 16 residues. The CDR3 is CASSSSQGSSYNEQFF. The CDR3 coding sequence is TGTGCCAGCAGCTCGTCCCAGGGGAGCTCCTACAATGAGCAGTTCTTC.

The genes are TRBV29-1 and TRBJ2-7, with unresolved D. The ends were cut back, 6 bases at V and 0 bases at J, with 12 bases in the middle. Germline assignment: CDR1 SQVTM and CDR2 ANQGSEA. This CDR3 has 13 residues. The CDR3 sequence: CSVQYKNSYEQYF. The CDR3 nucleotides read TGCAGCGTCCAGTACAAGAACTCCTACGAGCAGTACTTC.

This clonotype was counted only a few times. The rearrangement uses TRBV5-1 and TRBJ2-1; D unresolved. The CDR3 spans 15 residues. The V gene lost 0 bases and the J gene lost 9 bases, with 16 bases spanning the gap. CDR1 is SGHRS, CDR2 YFSETQ, per germline. The CDR3 sequence is CASSLAGSVLGEQFF. The CDR3 region has the DNA TGCGCCAGCAGCTTGGCCGGTTCAGTCCTCGGTGAGCAGTTCTTC.

The J gene is TRBJ2-5, the V gene TRBV7-9, with D perhaps matching TRBD1 or TRBD2 (5 bases each). Germline lookup yields CDR1 SEHNR and CDR2 FQNEAQ (reference sequence). The CDR3 sequence is 16 residues long. V gave up 4 bases and J gave up 2 bases, with 17 bases separating them. CDR3 nucleotides: TGTGCCAGCAGCTCTATCGAGGGGCAGGTACAAGAGACCCAGTACTTC. Translation gives CASSSIEGQVQETQYF.

This clonotype was seen a few times. The chain is built from TRBV7-3 and TRBJ2-3, with D perhaps TRBD2 (6 bases). The germline V gene has CDR1 SGHTA and CDR2 FQGTGA. This CDR3 is built from 14 residues. V lost 3 bases and J 5 bases, leaving 12 bases between the germline ends. The CDR3 protein is CASSLGGTGDTQYF. The CDR3 bases are TGTGCCAGCAGCTTGGGGGGAACGGGAGATACGCAGTATTTT.

The rearrangement links TRBV4-1 to TRBJ2-1; perhaps TRBD2 as D (6 bases). This CDR3 spans 16 amino acids. V shed 2 bases and J shed 10 bases, with 21 bases lying between them. Looked up from germline, CDR1 is MGHRA and CDR2 is YSYEKL. The DNA for the CDR3 is TGCGCCAGCAGCCAACCCGGACTCACAGGTGGGGGGGAGCAGTTCTTC. This encodes CASSQPGLTGGGEQFF.

This sequence joins TRBV6-5 and TRBJ1-1, with 7 bases that match TRBD1. V lost 5 bases, J lost 0 bases, and 6 bases stayed unmatched. Germline V gene lookup returns CDR1 MNHEY and CDR2 SVGAGI. The CDR3 is made up of 15 amino acids. CDR3 sequence: CASSVLRGMNTEAFF. CDR3 nucleotides: TGTGCCAGCAGTGTCCTCAGGGGGATGAACACTGAAGCTTTCTTT.

The chain links TRBV7-9 to TRBJ1-1; D not certain. Germline CDR1 and CDR2: SEHNR and FQNEAQ (reference sequence). The CDR3 sequence is 15 residues long. V lost 1 base and J lost 1, with 10 bases in between. In DNA, the CDR3 is TGTGCCAGCAGCTTAGGCGGGTACACGAACACTGAAGCTTTCTTT. This translates into CASSLGGYTNTEAFF.

This clonotype was seen a few times. The gene calls are TRBV6-1 and TRBJ1-1; D is perhaps TRBD1 (6 bases). The CDR3 consists of 16 residues. Germline CDR1 and CDR2: MNHNS and SASEGT. V lost 0 bases and J lost 1, with 12 bases in between. The CDR3 DNA sequence: TGTGCCAGCAGTGAAGCGCTCCAGACAGGGAACACTGAAGCTTTCTTT. Protein product: CASSEALQTGNTEAFF.

In DNA form, the CDR3 reads TGTGCCAGCAGCTTAGGACAGGGCAAAGAGACCCAGTACTTC. It is translated as CASSLGQGKETQYF. V gene TRBV7-2 combines with J gene TRBJ2-5; 7 nucleotides match TRBD1. The V gene end was trimmed by 1 base and the J gene end by 3 bases; junction bases not matched to a gene: 2. This CDR3 has 14 residues. Germline values: CDR1 SGHTA, CDR2 FQGNSA.

The rearrangement links TRBV11-2 to TRBJ1-2; 9 bases agree with TRBD1. The CDR3 consists of 15 residues. V was clipped by 4 bases and J by 2 bases; unmatched bases: 5. Germline V gene data show CDR1 as SGHAT and CDR2 as FQNNGV. The CDR3 DNA reads TGTGCCAGCAGCTCGGGGACAGGGAGGAACTATGGCTACACCTTC. Translating it yields CASSSGTGRNYGYTF.

The chain links TRBV7-2 to TRBJ2-5; D may be TRBD1 or TRBD2 (5 bases each). The V end lost 5 bases, the J end lost 5 bases, and 15 bases lay between the germline ends. CDR3 length: 14 amino acids. Germline loops: CDR1 SGHTA, CDR2 FQGNSA. As DNA, the CDR3 is TGTGCCAGCAGCACCTCCGGGGCCCTTGAGACCCAGTACTTC. This sequence encodes CASSTSGALETQYF.

This clonotype has only a few counts. V gene TRBV30 combines with J gene TRBJ1-5; D ambiguous. The germline CDR1 and CDR2 sequences are GTSNPN and SVGIG (reference sequence). The CDR3 consists of 13 residues. Trimming pared 1 base from V and 5 bases from J, leaving 9 bases between. DNA of the CDR3: TGTGCCTGGAGTGCAACAGTTTATCAGCCCCAGCATTTT. As protein: CAWSATVYQPQHF.

The chain uses TRBV5-6 and TRBJ1-5; D gene ambiguous. The V gene's germline CDR1 is SGHDT and CDR2 YYEEEE. Trimming shortened V by 4 bases and J by 3 bases, and 11 bases separated the two germline ends. The CDR3 covers 14 residues. The CDR3 bases are TGTGCCAGCAGCCCCGGGTCAGCCAATCAGCCCCAGCATTTT. The encoded protein is CASSPGSANQPQHF.

The chain is built from TRBV7-9 and TRBJ2-5; no clear D gene. With 2 bases removed from V and 5 bases from J, the gap between germline ends came to 12 bases. This CDR3 contains 14 residues. CDR1 SEHNR and CDR2 FQNEAQ come from the germline V gene (reference sequence). The CDR3 coding sequence is TGTGCCAGCAGCTTAACGAGTTCGGGCGAGACCCAGTACTTC. Its protein is CASSLTSSGETQYF.

V and J are TRBV4-1 and TRBJ2-1; 8 bases are shared with TRBD2. V was clipped by 0 bases and J by 3 bases; unmatched bases: 16. CDR3 length: 20 amino acids. The germline gives CDR1 MGHRA, CDR2 YSYEKL. CDR3 coding DNA: TGCGCCAGCAGCCAAGATAGGACGGGGGGGCTTAATGGTCTCTACAATGAGCAGTTCTTC. It translates to CASSQDRTGGLNGLYNEQFF.

The sample holds a few counts of this clonotype. The chain combines TRBV5-1 with TRBJ2-1; 14 bases align to TRBD2. The CDR3 consists of 16 residues. Trimming removed 4 bases from V and 6 bases from J; junction bases left unmatched: 6. Germline CDR1 SGHRS, CDR2 YFSETQ. CDR3 nucleotides: TGCGCCAGCAGCGGAACCGGGACTAGCGGGGGCAATGAGCAGTTCTTC. It codes for CASSGTGTSGGNEQFF.

The gene calls are TRBV12-3 or TRBV12-4 and TRBJ2-7, with D perhaps TRBD1 (6 bases). This CDR3 contains 14 residues. V was pared by 6 bases and J by 0 bases, with 12 bases between. The CDR3 sequence: CASRAGVSSYEQYF. The DNA for the CDR3 is TGTGCCAGCAGGGCAGGGGTTAGCTCCTACGAGCAGTACTTC.

The rearrangement links TRBV5-1 to TRBJ1-2; a weak D match, TRBD1 (6 bases). The CDR3 loop spans 16 amino acids. CDR1 SGHRS and CDR2 YFSETQ come from the germline V gene. V lost 4 bases and J lost 3, with 19 bases in between. The CDR3 nucleotides are TGCGCCAGCAGCCAGGGACACCCTCTGATGGACTATGGCTACACCTTC. It encodes CASSQGHPLMDYGYTF.

The CDR3 loop reads CASSSGATNYGYTF. The CDR3 DNA follows: TGCGCCAGCAGCTCAGGGGCCACTAACTATGGCTACACCTTC. V gene TRBV5-1 combines with J gene TRBJ1-2; possibly TRBD1 for D (6 bases). Trimming pared 3 bases from V and 0 bases from J, leaving 9 bases between. The CDR3 covers 14 residues. The germline V gene has CDR1 SGHRS and CDR2 YFSETQ.